The next 2 T cell receptor beta chains were all read from a single sample in a study of somatic mutations in cytotoxic T cells in rheumatoid arthritis. Data came from immunoSEQ multiplex PCR; TCRdb stores just in-frame clones and leaves some out. The table has about 11,000 clones, approximately 84% seen once. Sequenced material: CD8+ T cells sorted from blood. The receptors derive from a woman between 55 and 75 years old with rheumatoid arthritis.

This clone was found once. The chain carries TRBV28 and TRBJ2-7, with no clear D. The CDR3 extends over 13 amino acids. CDR1 and CDR2 from the germline V gene are MDHEN and SYDVKM. Trimming cost V 3 bases and J 0 bases, with 6 bases left between them. CDR3 sequence: CASSLGFSYEQYF. The CDR3 bases are TGTGCCAGCAGTTTGGGCTTCTCCTACGAGCAGTACTTC.

The chain is built from TRBV19 and TRBJ1-3, with D unclear. The CDR3 has 13 amino acids. The V end was cut by 4 bases, the J end by 2 bases, with 6 bases between. The germline CDR1 and CDR2 sequences are LNHDA and SQIVND (reference sequence). Here the CDR3 reads CASSKATGNTIYF. As DNA, the CDR3 is TGTGCCAGTAGTAAAGCGACTGGAAACACCATATATTTT.